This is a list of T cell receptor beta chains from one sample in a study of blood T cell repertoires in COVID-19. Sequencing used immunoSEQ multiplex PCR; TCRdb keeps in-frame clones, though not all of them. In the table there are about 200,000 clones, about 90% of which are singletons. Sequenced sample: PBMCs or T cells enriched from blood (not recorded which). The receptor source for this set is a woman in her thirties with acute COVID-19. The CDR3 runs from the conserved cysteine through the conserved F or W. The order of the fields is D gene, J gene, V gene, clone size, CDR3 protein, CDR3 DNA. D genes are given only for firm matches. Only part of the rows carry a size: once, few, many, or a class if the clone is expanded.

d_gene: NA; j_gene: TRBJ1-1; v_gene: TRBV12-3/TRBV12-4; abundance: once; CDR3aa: CASRGRTEAFF; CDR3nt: TGTGCCAGCAGGGGGCGAACTGAAGCTTTCTTT
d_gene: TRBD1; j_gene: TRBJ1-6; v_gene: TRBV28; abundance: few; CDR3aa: CASQGTVNSPLHF; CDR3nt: TGTGCCAGTCAGGGGACAGTTAATTCACCCCTCCACTTT
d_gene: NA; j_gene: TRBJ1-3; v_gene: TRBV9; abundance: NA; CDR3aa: CASSVVEDSEAPGNTIYF; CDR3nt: TGTGCCAGCAGCGTAGTAGAGGACTCAGAAGCCCCTGGAAACACCATATATTTT
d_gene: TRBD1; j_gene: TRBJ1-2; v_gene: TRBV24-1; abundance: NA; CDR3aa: CATSDPGQNYGYTF; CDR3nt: TGTGCCACCAGTGACCCGGGACAGAACTATGGCTACACCTTC
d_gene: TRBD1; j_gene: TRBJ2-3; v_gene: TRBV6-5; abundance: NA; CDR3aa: CASSYRDPGQGTGSYF; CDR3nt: TGTGCCAGCAGTTACCGTGATCCGGGACAGGGGACGGGCTCGTATTTT
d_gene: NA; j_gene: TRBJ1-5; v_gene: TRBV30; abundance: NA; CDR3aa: CAWSVPGGGENQPQHF; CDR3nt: TGTGCCTGGAGTGTACCCGGGGGGGGCGAAAATCAGCCCCAGCATTTT
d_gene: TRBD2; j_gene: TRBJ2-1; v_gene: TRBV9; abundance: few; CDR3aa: CASTRGGAGGYNEQFF; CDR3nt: TGTGCCAGCACCCGAGGGGGAGCGGGGGGATACAATGAGCAGTTCTTC
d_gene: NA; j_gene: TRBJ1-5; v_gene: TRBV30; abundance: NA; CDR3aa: CAWDTNPYSNQPQHF; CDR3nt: TGTGCCTGGGACACAAATCCATATAGCAATCAGCCCCAGCATTTT
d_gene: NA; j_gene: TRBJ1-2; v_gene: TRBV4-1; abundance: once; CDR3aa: CASSQDRGLNYGYTF; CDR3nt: TGCGCCAGCAGCCAAGATCGAGGGTTGAACTATGGCTACACCTTC
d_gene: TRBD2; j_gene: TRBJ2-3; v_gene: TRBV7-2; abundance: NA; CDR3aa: CASSLIAGGSSTDTQYF; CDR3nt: TGTGCCAGCAGCCTTATAGCGGGGGGCTCGAGCACAGATACGCAGTATTTT
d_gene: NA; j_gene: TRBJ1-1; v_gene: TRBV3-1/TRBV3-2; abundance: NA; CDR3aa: CASSLTVNTEAFF; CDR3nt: TGTGCCAGCAGCCTGACAGTAAACACTGAAGCTTTCTTT
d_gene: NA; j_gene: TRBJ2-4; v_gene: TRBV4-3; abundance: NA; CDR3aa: CASSQDYMRAKNIQYF; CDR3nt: TGCGCCAGCAGCCAAGATTATATGCGTGCCAAAAACATTCAGTACTTC
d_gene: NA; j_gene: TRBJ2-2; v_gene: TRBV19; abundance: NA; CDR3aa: CASSFNSRTGELFF; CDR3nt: TGTGCCAGTAGTTTTAACTCTCGCACCGGGGAGCTGTTTTTT
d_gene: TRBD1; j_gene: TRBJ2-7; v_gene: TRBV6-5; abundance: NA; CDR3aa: CASSGTGPYEQYF; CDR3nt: TGTGCCAGCAGCGGGACAGGACCCTACGAGCAGTACTTC